These T cell receptor beta chains were read from a single sample in a study of T cell repertoires in cytomegalovirus infection. Each CDR3 protein gets one entry after TCRdb re-called the reads with MiXCR. The data show a few hundred thousand distinct CDR3 sequences, approximately 25% seen once. Antigen specificity for these receptors is unknown. This sample comprised cultured PBMCs, obtained from culture after CMV antigen stimulation. The receptor set was obtained from a human donor in good health (CMV status not recorded). Some clones in this sample may be carry-over from other donors' samples. Each CDR3 is given with its conserved first and last residue. Fields, in order: clone size, J gene, D gene, V gene, CDR3 DNA, CDR3 protein. The D gene is left open where the match is weak. Size tells how often a clone was seen (once, few, many) or the class of an expanded clone, and some rows leave it out.

>few|TRBJ1-2|.|TRBV5-1
TGCGCCAGCAGCTTGTCAGAAACTTATGGCTACACCTTC
CASSLSETYGYTF
>.|TRBJ1-2|TRBD1|TRBV30
TGTGCCTGGAGCGTCCAGGGGGCTGGTGGCTACACCTTC
CAWSVQGAGGYTF
>.|TRBJ2-1|.|TRBV4-1
TGCGCCAGCAGACTCAGTAAGACAGATTATACCTACAATGAGCAGTTCTTC
CASRLSKTDYTYNEQFF
>.|TRBJ2-1|TRBD2|TRBV2
TGTGCCAGCAACCGACTAGCGAGCAATGAGCAGTTCTTC
CASNRLASNEQFF
>.|TRBJ2-3|TRBD2|TRBV19
TGTGCCAGTAGTGTCACTAGCGGGAGTGGGGATACGCAGTATTTT
CASSVTSGSGDTQYF
>many|TRBJ2-7|TRBD2|TRBV5-1
TGCGCCAGCAGCTCCGGGACTAGCGGGAGAAGTCCGGACGAGCAGTACTTC
CASSSGTSGRSPDEQYF
>many|TRBJ1-2|.|TRBV7-2
TGTGCCAGCAGCTTAGTGAACTATGGCTACACCTTC
CASSLVNYGYTF
>.|TRBJ2-5|.|TRBV20-1
TGCAGTGCTGATCTGCCGGGACGGACGAACCAAGAGACCCAGTACTTC
CSADLPGRTNQETQYF
>.|TRBJ2-1|TRBD2|TRBV5-1
TGCGCCAGCAGCTTCGGGACTAGCGGGATCTATGAGCAGTTCTTC
CASSFGTSGIYEQFF
>few|TRBJ1-3|.|TRBV5-6
TGTGCCAGCAGCTTGTACGTGGGTTCCACTGGAAACACCATATATTTT
CASSLYVGSTGNTIYF
>few|TRBJ2-2|.|TRBV30
TGTGCCTGGAGGGTGTACGGGGAGCTGTTTTTT
CAWRVYGELFF
>.|TRBJ2-2|.|TRBV24-1
TGTGCCACCAGTGACTCTCAGCGGGGACAATACACCGGGGAGCTGTTTTTT
CATSDSQRGQYTGELFF
>.|TRBJ1-1|TRBD1|TRBV7-9
TGTGCCAGCAGCCCAGACAGGGACCACACTGAAGCTTTCTTT
CASSPDRDHTEAFF
>many|TRBJ2-1|.|TRBV7-6
TGTGCCAGCAGCTCCTTAGGGGGGGGGGTCCGGGACAAGGCCTACAATGAGCAGTTCTTC
CASSSLGGGVRDKAYNEQFF
>few|TRBJ1-2|TRBD1|TRBV7-9
TGTGCCGGACAGGGTTCTAACTATGGCTACACCTTC
CAGQGSNYGYTF
>few|TRBJ2-7|TRBD2|TRBV28
TGTGCCAGCAGTCCTAGCGGGAGTATCTACGAGCAGTACTTC
CASSPSGSIYEQYF
>many|TRBJ1-5|.|TRBV10-3
TGTGCCATCAGTGCGGGCAATTCCAATCAGCCCCAGCATTTT
CAISAGNSNQPQHF
>few|TRBJ2-3|.|TRBV20-1
TGCAGTGCTAGAAAGGACCTAGTCTCCTCAGATACGCAGTATTTT
CSARKDLVSSDTQYF
>.|TRBJ2-7|TRBD2|TRBV19
TGTGCCAGTAGTATAGATTCGAGCGGGAGTAGGTACTACGAGCAGTACTTC
CASSIDSSGSRYYEQYF
>few|TRBJ2-2|.|TRBV27
TGTGCCAGCAGTTTGATACAATTGAACACCGGGGAGCTGTTTTTT
CASSLIQLNTGELFF
>.|TRBJ1-3|.|TRBV28
TGTGCCAGCAGTTACCTAGTCCCTGGAAACACCATATATTTT
CASSYLVPGNTIYF
>.|TRBJ2-3|TRBD1|TRBV6-8
TGTGCCAGCAGTAGAAGGACAGGGACCGTGGGTGATACGCAGTATTTT
CASSRRTGTVGDTQYF